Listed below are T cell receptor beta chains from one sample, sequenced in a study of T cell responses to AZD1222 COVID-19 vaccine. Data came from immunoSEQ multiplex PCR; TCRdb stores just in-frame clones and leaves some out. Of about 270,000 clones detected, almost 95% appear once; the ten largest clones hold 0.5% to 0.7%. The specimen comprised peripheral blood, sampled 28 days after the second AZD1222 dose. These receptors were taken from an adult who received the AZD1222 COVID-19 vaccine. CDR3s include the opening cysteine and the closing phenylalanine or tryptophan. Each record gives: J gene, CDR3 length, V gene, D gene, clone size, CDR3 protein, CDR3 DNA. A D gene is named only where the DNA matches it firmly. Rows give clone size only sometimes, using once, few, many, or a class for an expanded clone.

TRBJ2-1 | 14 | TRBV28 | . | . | CASSSTGEVGEQFF | TGTGCCAGCAGTTCGACCGGGGAGGTCGGTGAGCAGTTCTTC
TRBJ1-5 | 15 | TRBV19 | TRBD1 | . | CASSLRQGGNQPQHF | TGTGCCAGTAGCTTAAGACAGGGTGGCAATCAGCCCCAGCATTTT
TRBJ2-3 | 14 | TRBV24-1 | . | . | CATSDQGSKDTQYF | TGTGCCACCAGTGACCAGGGAAGTAAAGATACGCAGTATTTT
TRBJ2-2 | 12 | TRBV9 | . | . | CASSVGGGELFF | TGTGCCAGCAGCGTAGGAGGCGGGGAGCTGTTTTTT
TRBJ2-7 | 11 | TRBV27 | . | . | CASSSAYEQYF | TGTGCCAGCAGTTCAGCCTACGAGCAGTACTTC
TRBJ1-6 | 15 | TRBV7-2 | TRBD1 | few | CASSLTTGVDSPLHF | TGTGCCAGCAGCCTCACTACAGGGGTAGATTCACCCCTCCACTTT
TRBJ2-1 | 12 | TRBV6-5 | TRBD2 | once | CASIKSGGEQFF | TGTGCCAGCATTAAATCGGGGGGAGAGCAGTTCTTC
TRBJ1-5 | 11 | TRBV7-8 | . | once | CASSFRVYKHF | TGTGCCAGCAGCTTTAGGGTCTACAAGCATTTT
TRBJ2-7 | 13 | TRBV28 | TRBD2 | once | CASRMGLANEQYF | TGTGCCAGCAGGATGGGACTAGCGAATGAGCAGTACTTC
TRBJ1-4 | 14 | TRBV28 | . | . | CASSPHGTDEKLFF | TGTGCCAGCAGCCCACATGGAACGGATGAAAAACTGTTTTTT
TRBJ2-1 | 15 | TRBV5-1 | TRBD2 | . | CASSPRGLAFNEQFF | TGCGCCAGCAGCCCGCGGGGACTAGCGTTCAATGAGCAGTTCTTC
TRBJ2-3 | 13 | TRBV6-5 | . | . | CASRSSGTDTQYF | TGTGCCAGCAGAAGCTCGGGCACAGATACGCAGTATTTT
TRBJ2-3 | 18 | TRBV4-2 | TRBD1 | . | CASSHQRVGQGSTDTQYF | TGTGCCAGCAGCCACCAGAGGGTCGGACAGGGTAGCACAGATACGCAGTATTTT
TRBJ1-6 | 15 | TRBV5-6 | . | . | CASSLGGGDNSPLHF | TGTGCCAGCAGCTTGGGTGGGGGCGATAATTCACCCCTCCACTTT
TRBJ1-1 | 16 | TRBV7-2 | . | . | CASSPPGGPMNTEAFF | TGTGCCAGCAGCCCCCCCGGGGGTCCCATGAACACTGAAGCTTTCTTT
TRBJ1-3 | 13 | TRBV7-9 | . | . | CASSSAGGNTIYF | TGTGCCAGCAGCTCCGCTGGTGGAAACACCATATATTTT
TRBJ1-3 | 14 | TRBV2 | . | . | CASSPRWNRHTIYF | TGTGCCAGCAGCCCCAGGTGGAATCGTCACACCATATATTTT
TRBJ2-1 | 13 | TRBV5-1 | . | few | CASSPQGSNEQFF | TGCGCCAGCAGCCCTCAGGGAAGCAATGAGCAGTTCTTC
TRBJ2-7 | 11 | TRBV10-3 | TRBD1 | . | CASGQAYEQYF | TGTGCCTCGGGACAGGCCTACGAGCAGTACTTC
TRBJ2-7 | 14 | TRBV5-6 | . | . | CASSLGVRSYEQYF | TGTGCCAGCAGCTTGGGGGTTAGAAGTTACGAGCAGTACTTC